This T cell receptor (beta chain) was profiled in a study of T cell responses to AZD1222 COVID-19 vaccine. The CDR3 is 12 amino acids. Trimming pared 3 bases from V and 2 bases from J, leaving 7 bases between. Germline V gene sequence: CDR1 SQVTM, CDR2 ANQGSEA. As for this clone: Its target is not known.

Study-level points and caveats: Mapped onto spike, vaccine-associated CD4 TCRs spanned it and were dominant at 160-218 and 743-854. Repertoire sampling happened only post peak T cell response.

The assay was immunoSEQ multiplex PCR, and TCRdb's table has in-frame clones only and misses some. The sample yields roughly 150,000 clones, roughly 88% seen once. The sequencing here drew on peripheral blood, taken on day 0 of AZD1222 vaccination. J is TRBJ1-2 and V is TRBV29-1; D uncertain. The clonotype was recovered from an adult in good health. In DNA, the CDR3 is TGCAGCGTTGAGTCTAGGAACTATGGCTACACCTTC. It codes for CSVESRNYGYTF.